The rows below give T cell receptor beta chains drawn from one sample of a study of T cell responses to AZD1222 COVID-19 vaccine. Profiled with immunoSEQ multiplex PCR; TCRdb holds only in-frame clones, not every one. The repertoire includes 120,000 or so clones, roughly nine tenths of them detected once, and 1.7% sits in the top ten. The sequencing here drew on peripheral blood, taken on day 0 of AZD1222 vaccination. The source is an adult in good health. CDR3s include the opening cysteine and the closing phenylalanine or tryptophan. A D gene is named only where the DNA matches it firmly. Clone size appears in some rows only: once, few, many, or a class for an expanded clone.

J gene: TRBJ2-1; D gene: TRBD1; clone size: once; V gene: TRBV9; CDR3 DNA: TGTGCCAGCAATCAAGGCCCAGGGGGCCCTTACAATGAGCAGTTCTTC; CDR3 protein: CASNQGPGGPYNEQFF
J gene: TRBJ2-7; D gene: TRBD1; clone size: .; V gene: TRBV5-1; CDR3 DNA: TGCGCCAGCAGCCTCGGACAGGGGGCAGACGAGCAGTACTTC; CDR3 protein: CASSLGQGADEQYF
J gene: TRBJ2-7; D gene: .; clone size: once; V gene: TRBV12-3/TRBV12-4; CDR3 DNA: TGTGCCAGCAGTATGAATTCCTACGAGCAGTACTTC; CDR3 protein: CASSMNSYEQYF
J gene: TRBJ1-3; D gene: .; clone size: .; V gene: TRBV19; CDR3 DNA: TGTGCCAGCACGGACAGCTCTGGAAACACCATATATTTT; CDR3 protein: CASTDSSGNTIYF
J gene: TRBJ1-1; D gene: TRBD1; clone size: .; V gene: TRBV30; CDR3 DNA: TGTGCCTGGAGTGTCGGACAGGGGGTAGGGACTGAAGCTTTCTTT; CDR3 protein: CAWSVGQGVGTEAFF
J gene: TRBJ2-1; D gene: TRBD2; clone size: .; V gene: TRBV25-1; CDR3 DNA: TGTGCCAGCAGTCAGGGACTAGCGGGAGGACCAAATGAGCAGTTCTTC; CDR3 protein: CASSQGLAGGPNEQFF
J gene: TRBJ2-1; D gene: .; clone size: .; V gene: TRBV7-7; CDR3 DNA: TGTGCTAGCAGCTTAGCCGGACACTCCTACAATGAGCAGTTCTTC; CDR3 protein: CASSLAGHSYNEQFF
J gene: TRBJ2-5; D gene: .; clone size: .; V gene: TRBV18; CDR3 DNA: TGTGCCAGCTCACCGGGGGGAGGCGGAGAGACCCAGTACTTC; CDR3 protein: CASSPGGGGETQYF
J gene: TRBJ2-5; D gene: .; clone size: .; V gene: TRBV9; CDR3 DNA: TGTGCCAGCAGCGTACTTGGGCAGGGGCAAGAGACCCAGTACTTC; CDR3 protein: CASSVLGQGQETQYF
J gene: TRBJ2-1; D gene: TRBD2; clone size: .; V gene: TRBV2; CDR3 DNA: TGTGCCAGCAGAGGACTAGCGAGACTACAGGGTGAGCAGTTCTTC; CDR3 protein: CASRGLARLQGEQFF